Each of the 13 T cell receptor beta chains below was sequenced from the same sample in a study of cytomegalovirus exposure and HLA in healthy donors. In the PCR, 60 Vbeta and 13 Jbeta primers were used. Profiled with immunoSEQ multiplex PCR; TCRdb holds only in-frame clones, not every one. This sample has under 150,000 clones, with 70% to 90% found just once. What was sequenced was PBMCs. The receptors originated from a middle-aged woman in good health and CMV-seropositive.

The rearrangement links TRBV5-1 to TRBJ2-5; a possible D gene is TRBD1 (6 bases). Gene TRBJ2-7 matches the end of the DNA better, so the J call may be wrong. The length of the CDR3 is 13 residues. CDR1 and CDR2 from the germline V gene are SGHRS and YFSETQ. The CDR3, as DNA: TGCGCCAGCAGCGTGGGGACAACCTACGAGCAGTACTTC. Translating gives CASSVGTTYEQYF.

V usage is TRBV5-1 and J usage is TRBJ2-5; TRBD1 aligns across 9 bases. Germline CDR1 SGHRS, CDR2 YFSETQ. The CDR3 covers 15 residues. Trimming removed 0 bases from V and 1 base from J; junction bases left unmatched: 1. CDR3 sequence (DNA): TGCGCCAGCAGCTTGGGGGACAGGGCCCAAGAGACCCAGTACTTC. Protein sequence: CASSLGDRAQETQYF. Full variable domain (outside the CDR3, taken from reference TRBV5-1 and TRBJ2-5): KAGVTQTPRYLIKTRGQQVTLSCSPISGHRSVSWYQQTPGQGLQFLFEYFSETQRNKGNFPGRFSGRQFSNSRSEMNVSTLELGDSALYLCASSLGDRAQETQYFGPGTRLLVL.

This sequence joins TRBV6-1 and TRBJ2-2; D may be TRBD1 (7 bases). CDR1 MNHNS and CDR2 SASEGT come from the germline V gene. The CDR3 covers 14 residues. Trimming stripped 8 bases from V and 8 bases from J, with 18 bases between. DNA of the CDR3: TGTGCCAGCGTGGGGGGAAGGGGGCAAGGGGAGCTGTTTTTT. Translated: CASVGGRGQGELFF.

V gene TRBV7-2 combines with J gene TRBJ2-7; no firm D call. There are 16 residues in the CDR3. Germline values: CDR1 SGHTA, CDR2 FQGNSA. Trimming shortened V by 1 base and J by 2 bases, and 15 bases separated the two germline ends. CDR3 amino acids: CASSLDPLVGAYEQYF. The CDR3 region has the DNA TGTGCCAGCAGCTTAGACCCCCTAGTGGGTGCCTACGAGCAGTACTTC.

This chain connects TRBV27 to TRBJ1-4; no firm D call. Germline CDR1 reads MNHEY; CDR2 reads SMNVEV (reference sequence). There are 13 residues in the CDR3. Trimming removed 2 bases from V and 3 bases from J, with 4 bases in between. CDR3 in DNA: TGTGCCAGCAGTTTACTCGCTAATGAAAAACTGTTTTTT. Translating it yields CASSLLANEKLFF.

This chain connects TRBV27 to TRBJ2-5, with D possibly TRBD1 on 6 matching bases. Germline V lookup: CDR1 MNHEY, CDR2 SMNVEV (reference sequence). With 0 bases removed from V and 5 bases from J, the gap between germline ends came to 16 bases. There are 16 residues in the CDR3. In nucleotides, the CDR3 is TGTGCCAGCAGTTTATCGAGGGGCGCGAGGGGGGAGACCCAGTACTTC. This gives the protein CASSLSRGARGETQYF.

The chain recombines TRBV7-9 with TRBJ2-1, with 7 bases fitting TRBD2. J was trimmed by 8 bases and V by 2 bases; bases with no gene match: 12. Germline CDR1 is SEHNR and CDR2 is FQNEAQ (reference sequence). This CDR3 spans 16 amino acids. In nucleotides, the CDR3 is TGTGCCAGCAGCTTATATGAAGGACTAGGAGCTCATGAGCAGTTCTTC. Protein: CASSLYEGLGAHEQFF.

The CDR3 bases are TGTGCCAGCAGCGCCTTAGGAGTCCTTGACGGTAACTATGGCTACACCTTC. The encoded protein is CASSALGVLDGNYGYTF. V and J are TRBV5-4 and TRBJ1-2, with unresolved D. Germline assignment: CDR1 SGHNT and CDR2 YYREEE (reference sequence). Trimming shortened V by 4 bases and J by 1 base, and 20 bases separated the two germline ends. The CDR3 is made up of 17 amino acids.

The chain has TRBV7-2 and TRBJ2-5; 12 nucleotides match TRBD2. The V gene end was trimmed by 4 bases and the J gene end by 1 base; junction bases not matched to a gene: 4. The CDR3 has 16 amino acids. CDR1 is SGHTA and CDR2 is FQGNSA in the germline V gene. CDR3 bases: TGTGCCAGCAGCTCCCAACTAGCGGGGGGCCAAGAGACCCAGTACTTC. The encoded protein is CASSSQLAGGQETQYF.

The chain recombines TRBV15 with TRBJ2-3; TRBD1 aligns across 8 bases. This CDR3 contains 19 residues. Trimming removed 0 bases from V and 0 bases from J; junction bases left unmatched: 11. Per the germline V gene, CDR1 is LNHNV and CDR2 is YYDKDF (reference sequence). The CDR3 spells CATSREQGAPITSTDTQYF. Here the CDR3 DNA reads TGTGCCACCAGCAGAGAGCAGGGGGCACCTATCACTAGCACAGATACGCAGTATTTT.

The CDR3 DNA follows: TGTGCCAGCAGTTACTCCGCAGGGGGGACCTACGAGCAGTACTTC. It translates to CASSYSAGGTYEQYF. The J gene is TRBJ2-7, the V gene TRBV6-5, with D maybe TRBD1 (7 bases). Trimming took 0 bases from V and 2 from J, leaving 11 bases between them. This CDR3 is 15 amino acids long. Germline loops: CDR1 MNHEY, CDR2 SVGAGI.

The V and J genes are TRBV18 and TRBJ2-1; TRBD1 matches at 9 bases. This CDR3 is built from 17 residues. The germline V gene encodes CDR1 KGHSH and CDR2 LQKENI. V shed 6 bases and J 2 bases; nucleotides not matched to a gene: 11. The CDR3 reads CASSRSTGQGPYNEQFF. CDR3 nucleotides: TGTGCCAGCTCCCGATCGACGGGACAGGGACCCTACAATGAGCAGTTCTTC.

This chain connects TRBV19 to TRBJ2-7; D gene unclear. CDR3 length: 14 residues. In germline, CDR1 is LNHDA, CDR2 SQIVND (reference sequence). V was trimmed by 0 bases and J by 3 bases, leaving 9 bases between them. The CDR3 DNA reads TGTGCCAGTAGTATAGATCTCTCCGGCTACGAGCAGTACTTC. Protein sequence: CASSIDLSGYEQYF.